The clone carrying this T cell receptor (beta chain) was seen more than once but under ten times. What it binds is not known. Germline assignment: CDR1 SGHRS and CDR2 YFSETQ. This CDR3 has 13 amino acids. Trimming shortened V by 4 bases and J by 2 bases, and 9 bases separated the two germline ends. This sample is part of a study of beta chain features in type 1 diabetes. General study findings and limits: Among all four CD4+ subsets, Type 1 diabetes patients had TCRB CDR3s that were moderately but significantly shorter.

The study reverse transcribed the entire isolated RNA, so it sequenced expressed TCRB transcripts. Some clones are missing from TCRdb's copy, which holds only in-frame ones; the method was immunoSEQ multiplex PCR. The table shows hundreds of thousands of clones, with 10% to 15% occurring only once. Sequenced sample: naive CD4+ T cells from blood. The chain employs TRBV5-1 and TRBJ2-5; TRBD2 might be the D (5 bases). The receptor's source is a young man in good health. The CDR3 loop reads CASSATGQETQYF. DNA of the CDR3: TGCGCCAGCAGCGCAACGGGGCAAGAGACCCAGTACTTC.